A single sample is the source of the 31 T cell receptor beta chains below, sequenced in a study of T cells in pancreatic ductal adenocarcinoma. Sequencing was performed with immunoSEQ multiplex PCR; in TCRdb, only in-frame clones are kept and a portion is missing. This table has more than 8,500 clones, approximately 67% appearing once. The selected patients with pancreatic ductal adenocarcinoma had surgery but no neoadjuvant therapy. The sequenced sample was pancreatic tumor tissue. These receptor sequences come from a human donor with pancreatic ductal adenocarcinoma.

This chain joins TRBV7-6 and TRBJ1-5; TRBD1 matches at 12 bases. Germline V CDR1 and CDR2: SGHVS, FNYEAQ. The V gene end was trimmed by 5 bases and the J gene end by 2 bases; junction bases not matched to a gene: 7. The CDR3 consists of 17 residues. The CDR3 DNA sequence: TGTGCCAGCAGCCCCGGGACAGGGGGCGTTGGCAATCAGCCCCAGCATTTT. Protein sequence: CASSPGTGGVGNQPQHF.

The chain is built from TRBV13 and TRBJ1-3; D possibly corresponds to TRBD1 (5 bases). This CDR3 region has 18 residues. The germline V gene encodes CDR1 PRHDT and CDR2 FYEKMQ (reference sequence). Trimming left V 2 bases short and J 0 bases short, with 17 bases between. This CDR3 reads CASSLHSPGKPSGNTIYF. As DNA, the CDR3 is TGTGCCAGCAGCTTACATTCCCCAGGGAAACCCTCTGGAAACACCATATATTTT.

The chain joins TRBV2 to TRBJ1-1; 8 nucleotides agree with TRBD1. The junction had 13 bases not matched to a gene; V was cut back by 6 bases and J by 4 bases. CDR3 length: 16 amino acids. The germline gives CDR1 SNHLY, CDR2 FYNNEI. The CDR3 loop reads CASSPYGATGGTEAFF. CDR3 nucleotides: TGTGCCAGCAGCCCATATGGGGCCACAGGGGGCACTGAAGCTTTCTTT. Supplemented by reference TRBV2 and TRBJ1-1, the full variable domain reads EPEVTQTPSHQVTQMGQEVILRCVPISNHLYFYWYRQILGQKVEFLVSFYNNEISEKSEIFDDQFSVERPDGSNFTLKIRSTKLEDSAMYFCASSPYGATGGTEAFFGQGTRLTVV.

The chain joins TRBV7-8 to TRBJ2-1, with TRBD2 matching over 9 bases. V lost 5 bases and J lost 2; bases outside the gene matches: 10. The CDR3 runs to 17 residues. Germline CDR1 SGHVS, CDR2 FQNEAQ. The CDR3 nucleotides are TGTGCCAGCAGCGATCCTATAGCGGGAGTCACCTACAATGAGCAGTTCTTC. It codes for CASSDPIAGVTYNEQFF.

This clone appeared a single time. The rearrangement joins TRBV6-1 to TRBJ2-5; D remains ambiguous. Germline V lookup: CDR1 MNHNS, CDR2 SASEGT. Trimming took 5 bases from V and 5 from J, leaving 15 bases between them. This CDR3 has 14 residues. CDR3 loop: CASSYNGRAETQYF. DNA of the CDR3: TGTGCCAGCAGTTATAACGGTCGGGCGGAGACCCAGTACTTC.

The J gene is TRBJ2-7, the V gene TRBV2; 7 bases match TRBD1. From germline, CDR1 is SNHLY and CDR2 FYNNEI. V dropped 6 bases and J dropped 2; count of bases not matched to a gene: 1. The CDR3 is 12 residues long. The CDR3 spells CASSQGAYEQYF. The CDR3 DNA reads as TGTGCCAGCAGCCAGGGGGCCTACGAGCAGTACTTC.

There are a few counts of this clone. The DNA of the CDR3 is TGCGCCAGCAGCCAAACCCGCTCCACACAGGGGGGCGAGACCCAGTACTTC. Protein: CASSQTRSTQGGETQYF. The V and J genes are TRBV4-1 and TRBJ2-5; 8 bases are a match to TRBD1. The V segment lost 2 bases and the J segment 5 bases; nucleotides outside the gene matches: 13. Germline V gives CDR1 MGHRA, CDR2 YSYEKL. There are 17 residues in the CDR3.

This sequence joins TRBV23-1 and TRBJ1-4, with D unresolved. Being an ORF, TRBV23-1 has a function that is uncertain. With 1 base removed from V and 0 bases from J, the gap between germline ends came to 9 bases. The CDR3 is made up of 16 amino acids. CDR3: CASSQWSRSTNEKLFF. For the CDR3, the DNA is TGCGCCAGCAGTCAATGGAGCAGATCAACTAATGAAAAACTGTTTTTT.

This sequence joins TRBV11-2 and TRBJ2-2, with D perhaps matching TRBD1 (5 bases). The CDR3 is made up of 13 amino acids. In germline, CDR1 is SGHAT, CDR2 FQNNGV. Trimming shortened V by 1 base and J by 7 bases, and 7 bases separated the two germline ends. The CDR3 here is CASSLVGLGELFF. The CDR3 DNA reads TGTGCCAGCAGCTTAGTGGGGCTCGGGGAGCTGTTTTTT.

This chain connects TRBV6-4 to TRBJ1-2; no reliable D call. Germline CDR1 MRHNA, CDR2 SNTAGT. The V gene lost 0 bases and the J gene lost 2 bases, with 1 base spanning the gap. The CDR3 covers 12 residues. CDR3 protein: CASSDSNYGYTF. CDR3 DNA: TGTGCCAGCAGTGACTCGAACTATGGCTACACCTTC.

This clone showed up just once. The chain is built from TRBV18 and TRBJ2-6, with TRBD2 identical over 7 bases. Germline V gene data show CDR1 as KGHSH and CDR2 as LQKENI. The CDR3 totals 14 residues. The ends lost 8 bases at V and 0 bases at J; junction bases unmatched: 1. CDR3 sequence reads: CASTGGSGANVLTF. Here the CDR3 DNA reads TGTGCCAGCACGGGGGGCTCTGGGGCCAACGTCCTGACTTTC.

The V gene is TRBV30, the J gene TRBJ1-2; a weak D match, TRBD1 (6 bases). Trimming removed 2 bases from V and 8 bases from J, with 15 bases in between. The CDR3 contains 13 residues. Per the germline V gene, CDR1 is GTSNPN and CDR2 is SVGIG (reference sequence). The CDR3 DNA reads TGTGCCTGGAGTTGGTGGGGGCATTCAGGCTACACCTTC. Translating it yields CAWSWWGHSGYTF.

The CDR3 DNA sequence: TGTGCCAGCAGCGAGGCAGGGCTAAGACATTTT. Translated, it gives CASSEAGLRHF. The V gene is TRBV2, the J gene TRBJ1-5, with TRBD1 as a possible D gene (5 bases). Germline V gene sequence: CDR1 SNHLY, CDR2 FYNNEI. V gave up 6 bases and J gave up 16 bases, with 16 bases separating them. The CDR3 totals 11 residues.

This clone was observed a few times. This chain connects TRBV9 to TRBJ2-2, with 8 bases identical to TRBD2. Trimming cost V 0 bases and J 4 bases; bases outside gene matches: 2. The CDR3 runs to 15 residues. Germline V lookup: CDR1 SGDLS, CDR2 YYNGEE. CDR3 nucleotides: TGTGCCAGCAGCGTAGTAAGCGGGGGCACCGGGGAGCTGTTTTTT. Protein product: CASSVVSGGTGELFF.

The genes are TRBV5-5 and TRBJ2-1, with TRBD1 matching over 7 bases. The CDR3 spans 16 residues. V shed 2 bases, J shed 8 bases, and the junction held 13 bases outside the gene matches. Germline values: CDR1 SGHKS, CDR2 YYEKEE (reference sequence). The CDR3 region has the DNA TGTGCCAGCAGCTTAAAAACAGGGGCTGGGGGAGATGAGCAGTTCTTC. It yields the protein CASSLKTGAGGDEQFF.

V is TRBV25-1 and J is TRBJ2-1; D is perhaps TRBD1 or TRBD2 (5 bases each). The CDR3 is made up of 13 amino acids. Germline V gives CDR1 MGHDK, CDR2 SYGVNS. The V and J ends lost 3 bases and 7 bases respectively, with 10 bases between them. This CDR3 reads CASSDYWGNEQFF. The CDR3 bases are TGTGCCAGCAGTGACTACTGGGGGAATGAGCAGTTCTTC. Based on the CDR3 plus reference TRBV25-1 and TRBJ2-1, the full variable domain is EADIYQTPRYLVIGTGKKITLECSQTMGHDKMYWYQQDPGMELHLIHYSYGVNSTEKGDLSSESTVSRIRTEHFPLTLESARPSHTSQYLCASSDYWGNEQFFGPGTRLTVL.

V usage is TRBV5-4 and J usage is TRBJ2-3; 12 nucleotides align to TRBD2. The CDR3 runs 14 residues. The J segment lost 4 bases and the V segment lost 4 bases, leaving 1 base of the junction unmatched. CDR1 is SGHNT and CDR2 is YYREEE in the germline V gene (reference sequence). CDR3 DNA: TGTGCCAGCAGCCTAGCGGGAGGGGCAGATACGCAGTATTTT. It specifies CASSLAGGADTQYF. Combining the CDR3 with reference TRBV5-4 and TRBJ2-3 gives the whole variable domain ETGVTQSPTHLIKTRGQQVTLRCSSQSGHNTVSWYQQALGQGPQFIFQYYREEENGRGNFPPRFSGLQFPNYSSELNVNALELDDSALYLCASSLAGGADTQYFGPGTRLTVL.

This clone ranks as large. V and J are TRBV5-4 and TRBJ1-6, with D possibly TRBD1 on 5 matching bases. CDR1 and CDR2 (germline): SGHNT, YYREEE (reference sequence). The ends were cut back, 3 bases at V and 7 bases at J, with 8 bases in the middle. The CDR3 length is 13 residues. The DNA of the CDR3 is TGTGCCAGCAGCTCCAGGGTAAATTCACCCCTCCACTTT. It specifies CASSSRVNSPLHF.

This clone is deemed medium-sized. The chain has TRBV18 and TRBJ2-3; D unresolved. CDR3 length: 13 residues. Trimming took 1 base from V and 1 from J, leaving 3 bases between them. Germline CDR1 and CDR2: KGHSH and LQKENI. The CDR3 sequence is CASSPLRTDTQYF. DNA of the CDR3: TGTGCCAGCTCACCACTGCGCACAGATACGCAGTATTTT.

The sample holds one count of this clone. The rearrangement joins TRBV19 to TRBJ2-7; TRBD2 matches at 9 bases. The V gene's germline CDR1 is LNHDA and CDR2 SQIVND (reference sequence). CDR3 length: 16 residues. V dropped 3 bases and J dropped 2; count of bases not matched to a gene: 8. The CDR3 nucleotides read TGTGCCAGTAGTATTGCGGGGGGGGTGAGTACCTACGAGCAGTACTTC. Translating it yields CASSIAGGVSTYEQYF.

This clone was seen more than once but under ten times. This chain connects TRBV5-5 to TRBJ1-2, with TRBD1 as a possible D gene (5 bases). Trimming pared 0 bases from V and 4 bases from J, leaving 16 bases between. The CDR3 length is 16 residues. CDR1 is SGHKS and CDR2 is YYEKEE in the germline V gene (reference sequence). CDR3 sequence (DNA): TGTGCCAGCAGCTTGGCCGCTGACAGAAGGGGCTATGGCTACACCTTC. This gives the protein CASSLAADRRGYGYTF.

The chain has TRBV10-2 and TRBJ2-7; 9 nucleotides agree with TRBD1. The germline V gene encodes CDR1 WSHSY and CDR2 SAAADI. This CDR3 has 14 amino acids. Trimming took 4 bases from V and 6 from J; bases not matched to a gene: 7. As DNA, the CDR3 is TGCGCCAGCAGTGTACAGGGGGCTTATGCCGAGCAGTACTTC. It encodes CASSVQGAYAEQYF.

This clone ranks as medium-sized. At the DNA level, this CDR3 is encoded by other sequences in the same sample as well. The chain combines TRBV29-1 with TRBJ2-1; D remains ambiguous. V lost 1 base and J 4 bases, leaving 2 bases between the germline ends. Germline loops: CDR1 SQVTM, CDR2 ANQGSEA. CDR3 length equals 11 residues. The CDR3, as DNA: TGCAGCGTTGAAGGGTACAATGAGCAGTTCTTC. Translated, it gives CSVEGYNEQFF.

The V gene is TRBV7-9, the J gene TRBJ1-1; D may be TRBD1 (5 bases). Germline assignment: CDR1 SEHNR and CDR2 FQNEAQ (reference sequence). There are 15 residues in the CDR3. Trimming left V 1 base short and J 4 bases short, with 13 bases between. The CDR3 bases are TGTGCCAGCAGCTTAGGAGGAGGGGACGGCACTGAAGCTTTCTTT. Its protein product is CASSLGGGDGTEAFF.

The chain employs TRBV7-3 and TRBJ2-5, with TRBD1 as a possible D gene (5 bases). Germline-derived CDR1 and CDR2 are SGHTA and FQGTGA. V was cut by 2 bases and J by 5 bases, with 9 bases left in between. There are 13 residues in the CDR3. The CDR3 region is CASSLGPGETQYF. As DNA, the CDR3 is TGTGCCAGCAGCTTAGGTCCAGGGGAGACCCAGTACTTC.

The sample holds one count of this clone. This chain connects TRBV11-2 to TRBJ1-1; TRBD1 matches 7 bases. J was trimmed by 0 bases and V by 7 bases; bases with no gene match: 11. This CDR3 has 16 amino acids. Per the germline V gene, CDR1 is SGHAT and CDR2 is FQNNGV. CDR3 protein: CASNIQGGFLNTEAFF. DNA of the CDR3: TGTGCCAGCAACATACAAGGGGGCTTTTTGAACACTGAAGCTTTCTTT.

This chain links TRBV6-1 with TRBJ2-5, with D possibly TRBD2 on 6 matching bases. Trimming removed 10 bases at V and 5 bases at J, with 23 bases between. This CDR3 has 15 amino acids. Germline assignment: CDR1 MNHNS and CDR2 SASEGT. DNA of the CDR3: TGTGCCACCAACCGAGCGACTAGTAAGGTCGAGACCCAGTACTTC. It yields the protein CATNRATSKVETQYF.

This clone is termed medium-sized. This chain links TRBV6-6 with TRBJ2-1; 13 bases fit TRBD2. The CDR3 has 15 residues. V lost 2 bases and J lost 8; bases outside the gene matches: 3. Germline V gives CDR1 MNHNY, CDR2 SVGAGI (reference sequence). For the CDR3, the DNA is TGTGCCAGCAGTTACGGGACTAGCGGGGCGGATGAGCAGTTCTTC. This codes for CASSYGTSGADEQFF.

The chain recombines TRBV27 with TRBJ2-7; 8 nucleotides line up with TRBD1. This CDR3 region has 16 residues. Germline lookup yields CDR1 MNHEY and CDR2 SMNVEV (reference sequence). With 5 bases clipped from V and 2 bases from J, the junction kept 11 bases outside the gene matches. The CDR3 DNA reads as TGTGCCAGCAGTCCCTCCGCCGGGACAGGTACCTACGAGCAGTACTTC. Its translation: CASSPSAGTGTYEQYF.

The chain joins TRBV5-5 to TRBJ1-2; no firm D call. This CDR3 is built from 12 residues. The V and J ends lost 4 bases and 8 bases respectively, with 12 bases between them. Germline assignment: CDR1 SGHKS and CDR2 YYEKEE (reference sequence). The CDR3 region has the DNA TGTGCCAGCAGCCTGGACCTGGGAGGCTACACCTTC. Encoded protein: CASSLDLGGYTF.

The chain has TRBV18 and TRBJ1-3; no reliable D call. The germline gives CDR1 KGHSH, CDR2 LQKENI. The CDR3 spans 15 residues. V was pared by 0 bases and J by 7 bases, with 13 bases between. CDR3: CASSPPIPRSNTIYF. CDR3 nucleotide sequence: TGTGCCAGCTCACCACCGATTCCGCGTTCCAACACCATATATTTT.